This T cell receptor beta chain was captured by sequencing in a study of T cells after posttransplantation cyclophosphamide. Overall study results and limits: Recipient CMV seropositivity and CMV reactivation strongly tracked TRB clonality.

This clone was detected many times. Its antigen is undetermined. This related bone marrow graft donor gave peripheral blood on the day of marrow donation. Method: immunoSEQ multiplex PCR; TCRdb's copy keeps in-frame clones and lacks some. Listed for the sample are approximately 39,000 clones, none seen a single time. The sequenced sample consisted of PBMCs. This sequence was found in a girl between 10 and 17 years old in good health, CMV-negative, and a related stem cell transplant donor.

The CDR3: CASSLVTSGRYPYEQYF. The CDR3 region has the DNA TGTGCCAGCAGCTTAGTGACTAGCGGGAGATACCCCTACGAGCAGTACTTC. The chain recombines TRBV7-9 with TRBJ2-7, with 12 positions matching TRBD2. Germline CDR1 SEHNR, CDR2 FQNEAQ (reference sequence). The CDR3 sequence is 17 residues long. J was trimmed by 2 bases and V by 1 base; bases with no gene match: 6.